This entry lists 32 T cell receptor beta chains sequenced from one sample in a study of blood T cell repertoires in COVID-19. Produced via immunoSEQ multiplex PCR; TCRdb's table is partial and in-frame only. Among over 150,000 clones listed, roughly 80% were seen once. Sequenced input: peripheral blood. These receptors were collected from a man younger than 30 with active or convalescent COVID-19.

The chain uses TRBV5-8 and TRBJ2-6; 7 nucleotides align to TRBD1. Germline CDR1 SGHTS, CDR2 YDEGEE. The CDR3 extends over 17 amino acids. Trimming removed 4 bases from V and 0 bases from J; junction bases left unmatched: 7. The CDR3 here is CASSRDRESSGANVLTF. The DNA of the CDR3 is TGTGCCAGCAGCCGAGACAGGGAGAGCTCTGGGGCCAACGTCCTGACTTTC.

The chain couples TRBV29-1 to TRBJ1-1; D ambiguous. The CDR3 runs 13 residues. The V end was cut by 3 bases, the J end by 4 bases, with 12 bases between. Per germline, CDR1 SQVTM and CDR2 ANQGSEA. The CDR3 DNA is TGCAGCGTTGAGAGGCCTCGCTCCACTGAAGCTTTCTTT. Protein: CSVERPRSTEAFF.

J is TRBJ2-1 and V is TRBV11-3; the D gene is possibly TRBD1 (6 bases). The CDR3 is 15 residues long. Trimming removed 5 bases at V and 2 bases at J, with 13 bases between. The germline V gene has CDR1 SGHNT and CDR2 YENEEA. The CDR3 sequence is CASSLHRDTYNEQFF. Here the CDR3 DNA reads TGTGCCAGCAGCCTCCACAGGGATACCTACAATGAGCAGTTCTTC.

V and J are TRBV18 and TRBJ2-1, with 8 nucleotides matching TRBD1. V dropped 6 bases and J dropped 7; count of bases not matched to a gene: 14. The CDR3 consists of 16 residues. CDR1 and CDR2 from the germline V gene are KGHSH and LQKENI. This CDR3 is CASSTIGTGGRNEQFF. DNA for the CDR3: TGTGCCAGCTCCACAATAGGAACAGGGGGTAGGAATGAGCAGTTCTTC.

The chain uses TRBV28 and TRBJ2-2, with a possible D match to TRBD2 (6 bases). V shed 6 bases and J shed 4 bases, with 18 bases lying between them. The CDR3 is made up of 16 amino acids. Germline V CDR1 and CDR2: MDHEN, SYDVKM. In DNA form, the CDR3 reads TGTGCCAGCAGCCTTTTCGGGACTGAAGGCACCGGGGAGCTGTTTTTT. It translates to CASSLFGTEGTGELFF.

The chain is built from TRBV14 and TRBJ1-1, with 12 bases identical to TRBD1. V lost 4 bases to trimming and J lost 3 bases; unmatched junction nucleotides: 9. Germline CDR1 reads SGHDN; CDR2 reads FVKESK. The CDR3 contains 17 residues. CDR3 region: CASSRDRGRGTDTEAFF. The CDR3 nucleotides read TGTGCCAGCAGCCGGGACAGGGGGCGCGGTACGGACACTGAAGCTTTCTTT.

CDR3 sequence: CASSLGDRRNEKLFF. The CDR3 DNA reads as TGTGCCAGCAGCTTAGGGGACAGAAGAAATGAAAAACTGTTTTTT. This chain uses TRBV7-8 with TRBJ1-4; 7 bases are shared with TRBD1. V trimming: 1 base; J trimming: 5 bases; junction bases outside the gene matches: 4. CDR3 length: 15 amino acids. Germline lookup yields CDR1 SGHVS and CDR2 FQNEAQ.

This chain links TRBV11-2 with TRBJ2-7; no definite D call. V was clipped by 5 bases and J by 1 base, with 12 bases between them. The length of the CDR3 is 14 residues. The germline CDR1 and CDR2 sequences are SGHAT and FQNNGV. The CDR3 nucleotides read TGTGCCAGCAGCAACAACAGAAAATCCTACGAGCAGTACTTC. This translates into CASSNNRKSYEQYF.

The chain combines TRBV4-3 with TRBJ1-2; D perhaps matches TRBD1 (6 bases). This CDR3 is 17 amino acids long. Germline assignment: CDR1 LGHNA and CDR2 YSLEER. V gave up 0 bases and J gave up 1 base, with 15 bases separating them. The CDR3 region has the DNA TGCGCCAGCAGCCAAGATCGGCCAGGGGCGATTAACTATGGCTACACCTTC. This sequence encodes CASSQDRPGAINYGYTF.

The chain carries TRBV5-1 and TRBJ2-5; no reliable D call. V lost 0 bases and J lost 5, with 14 bases in between. Per the germline V gene, CDR1 is SGHRS and CDR2 is YFSETQ. CDR3 length equals 15 residues. Here the CDR3 DNA reads TGCGCCAGCAGCTTGGCCCTAGATGTGGCGGAGACCCAGTACTTC. Amino acids: CASSLALDVAETQYF. The full variable domain, its missing parts supplied by reference TRBV5-1 and TRBJ2-5, is KAGVTQTPRYLIKTRGQQVTLSCSPISGHRSVSWYQQTPGQGLQFLFEYFSETQRNKGNFPGRFSGRQFSNSRSEMNVSTLELGDSALYLCASSLALDVAETQYFGPGTRLLVL.

The chain uses TRBV27 and TRBJ2-3, with 8 bases fitting TRBD2. The junction had 3 bases not matched to a gene; V was cut back by 2 bases and J by 2 bases. CDR1 and CDR2 (germline): MNHEY, SMNVEV (reference sequence). The CDR3 has 15 residues. The CDR3 loop reads CASSLTLAVTDTQYF. The CDR3 DNA sequence: TGTGCCAGCAGTTTAACACTAGCGGTCACAGATACGCAGTATTTT.

This clone was recorded a few times. V gene TRBV6-5 combines with J gene TRBJ1-5; possible D gene TRBD1, 5 bases. V was clipped by 8 bases and J by 2 bases, with 16 bases between them. The CDR3 sequence is 15 residues long. Per the germline V gene, CDR1 is MNHEY and CDR2 is SVGAGI. The CDR3 DNA sequence: TGTGCCAGCCACCCGCAGGGAGGAGGCAATCAGCCCCAGCATTTT. It translates to CASHPQGGGNQPQHF.

The rearrangement links TRBV19 to TRBJ2-3; 8 bases line up with TRBD1. This CDR3 contains 17 residues. Per germline, CDR1 LNHDA and CDR2 SQIVND (reference sequence). The V gene end was trimmed by 5 bases and the J gene end by 1 base; junction bases not matched to a gene: 11. The CDR3 reads CASSPHPGGAGTDTQYF. The CDR3 DNA reads as TGTGCCAGTAGTCCTCACCCAGGGGGCGCGGGCACAGATACGCAGTATTTT.

This chain links TRBV11-2 with TRBJ1-3; D may be TRBD1 (5 bases). Trimming pared 5 bases from V and 1 base from J, leaving 12 bases between. The CDR3 has 15 residues. Germline V gene sequence: CDR1 SGHAT, CDR2 FQNNGV. The DNA for the CDR3 is TGTGCCAGCAGCCGATCAGGGTGGTCTGGAAACACCATATATTTT. Its protein is CASSRSGWSGNTIYF.

The rearrangement links TRBV5-8 to TRBJ2-1; D remains ambiguous. CDR3 length: 17 residues. Trimming left V 2 bases short and J 0 bases short, with 15 bases between. CDR1 and CDR2 (germline): SGHTS, YDEGEE. This chain's CDR3 is CASSFYSSAHSYNEQFF. The CDR3 DNA is TGTGCCAGCAGCTTTTACTCCAGCGCTCACTCCTACAATGAGCAGTTCTTC.

The chain recombines TRBV25-1 with TRBJ2-5, with 8 bases matching TRBD1. With V trimmed by 8 bases and J by 2 bases, 4 bases remained unmatched. CDR3 length: 13 amino acids. In germline, CDR1 is MGHDK, CDR2 SYGVNS. In DNA, the CDR3 is TGTGCCAGCCAGGACAGGGCTCAAGAGACCCAGTACTTC. Its protein product is CASQDRAQETQYF.

The V and J genes are TRBV7-2 and TRBJ1-4, with D unresolved. The CDR3 spans 16 residues. CDR1 and CDR2 from the germline V gene are SGHTA and FQGNSA. Trimming took off 4 bases at V and 0 bases at J, with 12 bases between the two ends. CDR3 residues: CASSSQSFATNEKLFF. The DNA for the CDR3 is TGTGCCAGCAGCTCACAGAGTTTTGCAACTAATGAAAAACTGTTTTTT.

The CDR3 region is CASSVGQANYGYTF. CDR3 nucleotide sequence: TGTGCCAGCAGCGTAGGACAGGCCAACTATGGCTACACCTTC. The chain uses TRBV9 and TRBJ1-2; weak D call: TRBD1 (6 bases). V was trimmed by 0 bases and J by 2 bases, leaving 8 bases between them. Per germline, CDR1 SGDLS and CDR2 YYNGEE. This CDR3 is 14 amino acids long.

V and J are TRBV7-2 and TRBJ1-4, with TRBD1 as a possible D gene (5 bases). The V end was cut by 0 bases, the J end by 6 bases, with 11 bases between. This CDR3 spans 15 amino acids. Germline CDR1 SGHTA, CDR2 FQGNSA. CDR3 amino acids: CASSLAGQVYEKLFF. The CDR3, as DNA: TGTGCCAGCAGCTTAGCCGGACAAGTTTATGAAAAACTGTTTTTT.

The V and J genes are TRBV15 and TRBJ1-2; 7 bases map to TRBD1. This CDR3 has 15 residues. Germline values: CDR1 LNHNV, CDR2 YYDKDF (reference sequence). With V trimmed by 0 bases and J by 4 bases, 5 bases remained unmatched. CDR3 protein: CATSRDKGAGYGYTF. The DNA for the CDR3 is TGTGCCACCAGCAGAGATAAGGGGGCTGGCTATGGCTACACCTTC.

This clone has a handful of counts. The rearrangement links TRBV6-1 to TRBJ2-7; 8 nucleotides agree with TRBD1. Germline V lookup: CDR1 MNHNS, CDR2 SASEGT. Trimming cost V 3 bases and J 0 bases; bases outside gene matches: 4. The CDR3 has 15 amino acids. Here the CDR3 reads CASSEQTGASYEQYF. The CDR3 coding sequence is TGTGCCAGCAGTGAGCAGACAGGGGCCTCCTACGAGCAGTACTTC.

The CDR3 loop reads CASSDDRFSYEQYF. The CDR3 bases are TGTGCCAGCAGTGATGACAGGTTCAGCTACGAGCAGTACTTC. The chain has TRBV25-1 and TRBJ2-7; tentatively, D is TRBD1 (6 bases). The CDR3 has 14 amino acids. V was clipped by 3 bases and J by 3 bases, with 12 bases between them. CDR1 and CDR2 (germline): MGHDK, SYGVNS.

The chain links TRBV7-2 to TRBJ1-3; D is uncertain. Trimming stripped 3 bases from V and 0 bases from J, with 9 bases between. The length of the CDR3 is 15 residues. The germline V gene encodes CDR1 SGHTA and CDR2 FQGNSA. CDR3 sequence reads: CASSFSSVSGNTIYF. DNA of the CDR3: TGTGCCAGCAGCTTTTCTTCAGTCTCTGGAAACACCATATATTTT. Full variable domain (remainder filled in from reference TRBV7-2 and TRBJ1-3): GAGVSQSPSNKVTEKGKDVELRCDPISGHTALYWYRQSLGQGLEFLIYFQGNSAPDKSGLPSDRFSAERTGGSVSTLTIQRTQQEDSAVYLCASSFSSVSGNTIYFGEGSWLTVV.

This clone showed up just once. V gene TRBV7-8 combines with J gene TRBJ2-7; TRBD1 matches 11 bases. Germline V gene data show CDR1 as SGHVS and CDR2 as FQNEAQ. The V and J ends lost 4 bases and 2 bases, in that order; junction bases with no gene match: 7. This CDR3 has 16 residues. The CDR3, as DNA: TGTGCCAGCAGCTCGCTTCCGGGACAGGGGGCCTACGAGCAGTACTTC. As protein: CASSSLPGQGAYEQYF.

The chain couples TRBV5-1 to TRBJ2-2; possible D gene TRBD2, 5 bases. CDR3 size: 15 residues. Trimming removed 6 bases at V and 6 bases at J, with 18 bases between. Germline V CDR1 and CDR2: SGHRS, YFSETQ. The CDR3 region is CASTPGSSFAGELFF. The DNA for the CDR3 is TGCGCCAGCACTCCGGGGTCGAGTTTCGCCGGGGAGCTGTTTTTT.

V and J are TRBV3-1 (or the pseudogene TRBV3-2) and TRBJ2-3; 11 bases agree with TRBD2. V was pared by 0 bases and J by 2 bases, with 1 base of the junction left unmatched. This CDR3 contains 16 residues. Per germline, CDR1 LGHDT and CDR2 YNNKEL (reference sequence). The CDR3: CASSQDSGGATDTQYF. CDR3 sequence (DNA): TGTGCCAGCAGCCAAGATAGCGGGGGGGCCACAGATACGCAGTATTTT.

V and J are TRBV9 and TRBJ2-3, with a tentative D call TRBD1 (5 bases). The V end lost 7 bases, the J end lost 0 bases, and 12 bases lay between the germline ends. The germline CDR1 and CDR2 sequences are SGDLS and YYNGEE. The CDR3 totals 14 residues. In DNA, the CDR3 is TGTGCCAGCGTCAGGGCAACTAGCACAGATACGCAGTATTTT. It codes for CASVRATSTDTQYF.

V gene TRBV27 combines with J gene TRBJ1-2; no clear D. Germline V gives CDR1 MNHEY, CDR2 SMNVEV (reference sequence). Trimming pared 7 bases from V and 7 bases from J, leaving 16 bases between. CDR3 length: 13 residues. CDR3 region: CASTGRQASGYTF. The CDR3 bases are TGTGCCAGCACTGGAAGGCAAGCTAGTGGCTACACCTTC.

The chain employs TRBV29-1 and TRBJ2-5, with D possibly TRBD1 on 6 matching bases. This CDR3 is 11 amino acids long. V was shortened by 6 bases and J by 4 bases, with 9 bases between the two germline ends. Germline assignment: CDR1 SQVTM and CDR2 ANQGSEA. The chain's CDR3 is CSVGTLETQYF. The CDR3 bases are TGCAGCGTGGGGACATTAGAGACCCAGTACTTC.

The chain joins TRBV19 to TRBJ2-1, with TRBD2 matching 8 bases. CDR1 and CDR2 (germline): LNHDA, SQIVND (reference sequence). The CDR3 contains 16 residues. J gave up 1 base and V 6 bases, and 8 bases lay outside the gene matches. The CDR3 DNA reads TGTGCCAGTAGACCCGGGGGGGCCAGATCCTACAATGAGCAGTTCTTC. This codes for CASRPGGARSYNEQFF. Full variable domain (outside the CDR3, taken from reference TRBV19 and TRBJ2-1): DGGITQSPKYLFRKEGQNVTLSCEQNLNHDAMYWYRQDPGQGLRLIYYSQIVNDFQKGDIAEGYSVSREKKESFPLTVTSAQKNPTAFYLCASRPGGARSYNEQFFGPGTRLTVL.

CDR3 sequence (DNA): TGCAGTGCTAGTATAGTCGCGGGAGGGGTGGATACGCAGTATTTT. As protein: CSASIVAGGVDTQYF. The J gene is TRBJ2-3, the V gene TRBV20-1, with 9 bases matching TRBD2. The CDR3 loop spans 15 amino acids. With 3 bases clipped from V and 6 bases from J, the junction kept 10 bases outside the gene matches. CDR1 DFQATT and CDR2 SNEGSKA come from the germline V gene (reference sequence).

V is TRBV2 and J is TRBJ1-4; D is possibly TRBD1 (5 bases). The V end was cut by 6 bases, the J end by 6 bases, with 14 bases between. The CDR3 runs 14 residues. Germline CDR1 SNHLY, CDR2 FYNNEI. CDR3 protein: CASRRAGRDEKLFF. The CDR3 DNA reads TGTGCCAGCAGGAGGGCAGGGAGGGATGAAAAACTGTTTTTT.